These 14 T cell receptor beta chains were all obtained from the same sample, sequenced in a study of PD-L1 blockade in urothelial cancer. Some clones are missing from TCRdb's copy, which holds only in-frame ones; the method was immunoSEQ multiplex PCR. The sample lists some 100,000 clones; about 90% were seen once. Here the sequenced sample was PBMCs, taken around atezolizumab (anti-PD-L1) treatment. Receptor source: a woman of 80 years or more with urothelial cancer.

The V call is TRBV30, the J call TRBJ2-5; D might be TRBD1 (6 bases). CDR3 length: 15 amino acids. Germline lookup yields CDR1 GTSNPN and CDR2 SVGIG (reference sequence). Trimming took off 2 bases at V and 5 bases at J, with 18 bases between the two ends. This CDR3 reads CAWSRTAGVGETQYF. The CDR3 coding sequence is TGTGCCTGGAGTAGGACAGCCGGGGTTGGGGAGACCCAGTACTTC.

V is TRBV7-3 and J is TRBJ2-3; 12 nucleotides match TRBD2. V shed 5 bases, J shed 2 bases, and the junction held 5 bases outside the gene matches. The CDR3 sequence is 16 residues long. Germline CDR1 is SGHTA and CDR2 is FQGTGA. The CDR3 DNA follows: TGTGCCAGCAGCAGTGGACTAGCGGGACTCACAGATACGCAGTATTTT. It is translated as CASSSGLAGLTDTQYF.

The chain employs TRBV19 and TRBJ1-4; 9 bases align to TRBD1. Looked up from germline, CDR1 is LNHDA and CDR2 is SQIVND (reference sequence). The CDR3 loop spans 15 amino acids. J lost 5 bases, V lost 4 bases, and 5 bases had no gene match. The DNA of the CDR3 is TGTGCCAGTAGTACCCGGACAGGGGTGAATGAAAAACTGTTTTTT. Amino acids: CASSTRTGVNEKLFF.

This clone was recorded only once. The rearrangement links TRBV30 to TRBJ2-7; D possibly corresponds to TRBD2 (5 bases). Trimming cost V 0 bases and J 2 bases, with 17 bases left between them. The CDR3 loop spans 16 amino acids. Germline values: CDR1 GTSNPN, CDR2 SVGIG (reference sequence). The CDR3: CAWSVRTSSRAYEQYF. The CDR3 region has the DNA TGTGCCTGGAGTGTCAGAACTAGTTCGAGGGCCTACGAGCAGTACTTC.

The chain uses TRBV11-2 and TRBJ2-3, with TRBD2 identical over 8 bases. The CDR3 totals 14 residues. Germline values: CDR1 SGHAT, CDR2 FQNNGV. V dropped 3 bases and J dropped 4; count of bases not matched to a gene: 3. The CDR3 DNA follows: TGTGCCAGCAGCTTGAGCGGGAGAGCAGATACGCAGTATTTT. This gives the protein CASSLSGRADTQYF.

This sequence joins TRBV18 and TRBJ2-2, with D hard to call. There are 14 residues in the CDR3. V was cut by 4 bases and J by 4 bases, with 10 bases left in between. Germline CDR1 KGHSH, CDR2 LQKENI. Here the CDR3 reads CASSLSSRTGELFF. The CDR3 DNA reads as TGTGCCAGCTCACTCTCCAGTCGCACCGGGGAGCTGTTTTTT.

This clone was seen once. The rearrangement uses TRBV10-2 and TRBJ1-2, with 12 bases matching TRBD1. This CDR3 has 16 amino acids. Trimming took 4 bases from V and 0 from J; bases not matched to a gene: 3. The germline CDR1 and CDR2 sequences are WSHSY and SAAADI. The CDR3: CASSGGTGGTNYGYTF. The CDR3 DNA follows: TGCGCCAGCAGTGGGGGGACAGGGGGCACTAACTATGGCTACACCTTC.

This clone was seen a few times. The V gene is TRBV9, the J gene TRBJ2-2; TRBD1 might be the D (5 bases). CDR3 size: 16 residues. Looked up from germline, CDR1 is SGDLS and CDR2 is YYNGEE. The germline V and J ends were trimmed by 3 bases and 5 bases, with 17 bases remaining between them. The DNA of the CDR3 is TGTGCCAGCAGCGGACGAACAGGTAGCTGGACCGGGGAGCTGTTTTTT. This translates into CASSGRTGSWTGELFF.

The chain employs TRBV2 and TRBJ2-7, with a weak D call TRBD1 (5 bases). Germline CDR1 and CDR2: SNHLY and FYNNEI. The CDR3 length is 14 residues. With 3 bases removed from V and 5 bases from J, the gap between germline ends came to 14 bases. CDR3 amino acids: CASSENIRADEQYF. CDR3 in DNA: TGTGCCAGCAGTGAGAACATCAGGGCGGACGAGCAGTACTTC.

The chain couples TRBV27 to TRBJ1-1; the D is unclear. CDR3 length: 15 amino acids. Germline assignment: CDR1 MNHEY and CDR2 SMNVEV (reference sequence). V dropped 8 bases and J dropped 10 bases, with 26 bases sitting between them. The CDR3 reads CASQPAMGVESRAFF. CDR3 coding DNA: TGTGCCAGCCAACCTGCCATGGGAGTGGAGTCGCGAGCTTTCTTT.

CDR3 residues: CASSPGTSGITKNIQYF. The CDR3 coding sequence is TGTGCCAGCAGCCCTGGGACTAGCGGGATCACCAAAAACATTCAGTACTTC. The chain carries TRBV5-4 and TRBJ2-4, with 13 bases that match TRBD2. Unmatched junction bases numbered 6, after V lost 4 bases and J lost 2 bases. The CDR3 contains 17 residues. Germline-derived CDR1 and CDR2 are SGHNT and YYREEE (reference sequence).

The chain employs TRBV6-5 and TRBJ2-7; 9 nucleotides agree with TRBD1. The CDR3 covers 15 residues. The V gene's germline CDR1 is MNHEY and CDR2 SVGAGI. V gave up 4 bases and J gave up 1 base; unmatched junction bases: 5. The CDR3 here is CASSSRGTGSYEQYF. CDR3 DNA sequence: TGTGCCAGCAGTTCAAGGGGGACAGGGTCCTACGAGCAGTACTTC.

V usage is TRBV19 and J usage is TRBJ2-2; 7 bases map to TRBD1. This CDR3 has 14 amino acids. Germline lookup yields CDR1 LNHDA and CDR2 SQIVND (reference sequence). Trimming removed 5 bases from V and 0 bases from J; junction bases left unmatched: 0. CDR3: CASSGTANTGELFF. The CDR3 DNA follows: TGTGCCAGTAGTGGGACAGCGAACACCGGGGAGCTGTTTTTT.

The chain joins TRBV5-5 to TRBJ1-2, with D maybe TRBD1 (5 bases). V lost 4 bases and J 8 bases, leaving 21 bases between the germline ends. The germline V gene encodes CDR1 SGHKS and CDR2 YYEKEE (reference sequence). This CDR3 comprises 15 residues. CDR3 in DNA: TGTGCCAGCAGCCTACGGGGGGGGATAGTCCGCGGCTACACCTTC. Translation gives CASSLRGGIVRGYTF.